This T cell receptor beta chain was observed in a study of T cell clusters in autoimmune cytopenias. Whole-study findings and limits: Comparing secondary cytopenia with chronic lymphocytic leukemia showed no cluster-lack signature, apparently masked by lymphoma repertoire. TRB repertoire shifts in secondary cytopenia and chronic lymphocytic leukemia mostly reflected lymphoma, not autoimmunity.

TRB amplification used around 0.25 ug of peripheral blood genomic DNA. This CDR3 contains 15 residues. Germline V lookup: CDR1 MDHEN, CDR2 SYDVKM. Multiplex touch-down PCR amplified TRB using TRB-A and TRB-B pools in one tube. TCRdb reprocessed the multiplex PCR reads; each CDR3 protein has one entry and no DNA is given. The ten most abundant clones cover roughly a sixth of a sample with roughly 2,000 distinct CDR3 sequences. This clonotype ranks as medium-sized in terms of frequency. Its antigen remains unknown. The data also belong to a second study, concerning T cell repertoires in aging, cancer and after chemotherapy. According to that study: Clear clonal overlap appeared across healthy donor samples taken over several months to years.

The sample taken for sequencing was peripheral blood. This sequence joins TRBV28 and TRBJ1-3; TCRdb returns TRBD1, unconfirmable since there is no DNA. This clonotype originated in a human donor in good health. The CDR3 sequence is CASTEQGDSGNTIYF.